The 9 T cell receptor beta chains below come from one sample, sequenced in a study of beta chain features in type 1 diabetes. Study outcomes and limitations: A moderate, significant TCRB CDR3 shortening appeared in type 1 diabetes across four CD4+ subsets.

The antigens of these receptors remain unknown. Expressed TCRB transcripts were sequenced because the entire RNA isolate underwent reverse transcription. The repertoire was sequenced with immunoSEQ multiplex PCR; TCRdb's copy has only in-frame clones and lacks some. The table records roughly 730,000 clones, around 15% of them present only once. Sequencing input: naive CD4+ T cells from blood. The receptors originated from a man younger than 35 with type 1 diabetes.

The rearrangement joins TRBV5-1 to TRBJ1-1; 8 bases line up with TRBD1. In germline, CDR1 is SGHRS, CDR2 YFSETQ. The CDR3 length is 14 residues. The V gene end was trimmed by 6 bases and the J gene end by 1 base; junction bases not matched to a gene: 5. The CDR3, as DNA: TGCGCCAGCAAGCGACAGGGGACGAACACTGAAGCTTTCTTT. Protein: CASKRQGTNTEAFF.

In this sample, this clone turned up a few times. The chain uses TRBV7-2 and TRBJ2-1; a weak D match, TRBD2 (7 bases). There are 15 residues in the CDR3. V was shortened by 1 base and J by 7 bases, with 14 bases between the two germline ends. Germline assignment: CDR1 SGHTA and CDR2 FQGNSA. Written as DNA, the CDR3 is TGTGCCAGCAGCTTAGGAACGGGGGGCACTAATGAGCAGTTCTTC. Translation: CASSLGTGGTNEQFF.

This clone has more than one count but fewer than ten. The chain employs TRBV6-1 and TRBJ1-5; TRBD1 might be the D (5 bases). V was trimmed by 8 bases and J by 7 bases, leaving 15 bases between them. Germline assignment: CDR1 MNHNS and CDR2 SASEGT. The CDR3 extends over 13 amino acids. Here the CDR3 reads CASEPGSVQPQHF. CDR3 in DNA: TGTGCCAGCGAACCAGGGTCGGTGCAGCCCCAGCATTTT.

The table lists this clone with a count of one. The rearrangement links TRBV11-1 to TRBJ1-6; D not resolved. In germline, CDR1 is SGHAT, CDR2 FQDESV (reference sequence). This CDR3 has 11 amino acids. With 3 bases removed from V and 10 bases from J, the gap between germline ends came to 4 bases. The CDR3 protein is CASSLASPLHF. CDR3 sequence (DNA): TGTGCCAGCAGCTTGGCCTCACCCCTCCACTTT.

This clone was seen more than once but under ten times. The V and J genes are TRBV7-9 and TRBJ1-4; no firm D call. CDR3 length equals 12 residues. Germline CDR1 and CDR2: SEHNR and FQNEAQ (reference sequence). V dropped 5 bases and J dropped 8 bases, with 9 bases sitting between them. CDR3 sequence reads: CASSPPGEKLFF. In DNA form, the CDR3 reads TGTGCCAGCAGCCCTCCGGGGGAAAAACTGTTTTTT.

The chain carries TRBV14 and TRBJ2-2; tentative D call: TRBD2 (6 bases). V was shortened by 5 bases and J by 2 bases, with 15 bases between the two germline ends. Germline-derived CDR1 and CDR2 are SGHDN and FVKESK. This CDR3 contains 16 residues. CDR3 nucleotide sequence: TGTGCCAGCAGCACCCGGGAGCCCTTAAACACCGGGGAGCTGTTTTTT. Residues: CASSTREPLNTGELFF.

This chain links TRBV15 with TRBJ2-5; 8 bases map to TRBD1. The CDR3 runs 15 residues. Unmatched junction bases numbered 8, after V lost 3 bases and J lost 5 bases. Germline V gene sequence: CDR1 LNHNV, CDR2 YYDKDF (reference sequence). The DNA for the CDR3 is TGTGCCACCAGCAGGGACAGGGTGGGAGGCGAGACCCAGTACTTC. It codes for CATSRDRVGGETQYF. The whole variable domain, remainder taken from reference TRBV15 and TRBJ2-5, is DAMVIQNPRYQVTQFGKPVTLSCSQTLNHNVMYWYQQKSSQAPKLLFHYYDKDFNNEADTPDNFQSRRPNTSFCFLDIRSPGLGDTAMYLCATSRDRVGGETQYFGPGTRLLVL.

V and J are TRBV5-4 and TRBJ1-2; 10 positions match TRBD1. This CDR3 has 14 residues. CDR1 and CDR2 (germline): SGHNT, YYREEE (reference sequence). Germline trimming cut 0 bases from V and 5 bases from J; bases unmatched to any gene: 1. The CDR3 coding sequence is TGTGCCAGCAGCTTGGAGGACAGGGGGTATGGCTACACCTTC. Amino acids: CASSLEDRGYGYTF.

This clone was seen only a few times. The chain recombines TRBV5-1 with TRBJ2-7, with D perhaps TRBD2 (5 bases). The V end was cut by 4 bases, the J end by 7 bases, with 18 bases between. The CDR3 runs to 14 residues. CDR1 is SGHRS, CDR2 YFSETQ, per germline. For the CDR3, the DNA is TGCGCCAGCAGCCCGGGGTTCTTGGAGTCGGAGCAGTACTTC. Encoded protein: CASSPGFLESEQYF.